This TCR beta chain originates from a study of radiotherapy plus CTLA-4 blockade in lung cancer. The data were produced by immunoSEQ multiplex PCR, yet TCRdb's version contains in-frame clones alone and is incomplete. The table includes some 70,000 clones, roughly 78% detected once. CDR1 and CDR2 from the germline V gene are SGHNT and YENEEA. Trimming cost V 4 bases and J 6 bases; bases outside gene matches: 8. The CDR3 length is 16 residues. The material was peripheral blood, obtained from a patient treated with radiotherapy plus ipilimumab. The genes are TRBV11-3 and TRBJ2-2; 10 bases align to TRBD1. This clonotype originated in a human donor with non-small cell lung cancer who had a complete response to radiotherapy plus ipilimumab. The CDR3 region is CASSSGGTGAPGELFF. DNA for the CDR3: TGTGCCAGCAGCTCAGGGGGGACAGGGGCACCCGGGGAGCTGTTTTTT.